This entry concerns a single T cell receptor beta chain. Its antigen remains unknown. V lost 5 bases, J lost 1 base, and 15 bases lay in between. Per germline, CDR1 PRHDT and CDR2 FYEKMQ (reference sequence). The CDR3 runs 15 residues. These data originate in a study of T cells in Graves' hyperthyroidism and ophthalmopathy. Study-wide findings and caveats: Among clonotypes expanded in thyroid above 0.001, most were also found in blood.

TCR beta CDR3 region amplification was performed from RNA transcripts. The HTBI primer set served for first-round RT-PCR of the TCR CDR3. One entry per CDR3 protein results from TCRdb running MiXCR on the multiplex PCR reads. The table has 450,000 to 650,000 distinct CDR3 sequences, roughly 15% seen once. Fresh peripheral blood, approximately 10 ml, yielded the PBMCs. V and J are TRBV13 and TRBJ2-7, with D perhaps TRBD2 (5 bases). The clonotype comes from a woman aged 18-29 years with Graves' ophthalmopathy. The sample comprised blood. In nucleotides, the CDR3 is TGTGCCAGCAGCGGATTGGACGGGGAATCCTACGAGCAGTACTTC. It encodes CASSGLDGESYEQYF.